The sequence of this T cell receptor beta chain was determined in a study of T cells after yellow fever vaccination. This clonotype was seen at least ten times. What it binds is not known. Template switching with 5'RACE generated the TCR cDNA and added a universal primer site and UMIs. In TCRdb, the 5' RACE reads were re-called with MiXCR into one record per CDR3 protein. The sample has about 310,000 distinct CDR3 sequences, less than 4.5% seen once. Study-level findings and limits: A large majority of primary-vaccination clones showed up again after the booster (around 96% CD4, 88% CD8). Across the CD4 and CD8 compartments, a small share of clonotypes was present in both.

With 0 bases removed from V and 2 bases from J, the gap between germline ends came to 8 bases. Germline V gives CDR1 SGHRS, CDR2 YFSETQ. This CDR3 is built from 14 residues. Specimen: PBMCs, collected on the day of the yellow fever booster vaccination. The source is a man between 18 and 35 years old who received the YFV17D yellow fever vaccine. The genes are TRBV5-1 and TRBJ2-5; unclear D gene. CDR3 region: CASSLVPRQETQYF. CDR3 DNA: TGCGCCAGCAGCTTGGTACCTAGACAAGAGACCCAGTACTTC.